This T cell receptor (beta chain) was identified during a study of T-cell memory formation after mild COVID-19. Study outcomes and limitations: The finding that pre-infection memory included some responding clones suggested that cross-reactive memory joined.

This CDR3 region has 14 residues. V lost 4 bases, J lost 2 bases, and 13 bases lay in between. Germline V gives CDR1 SGHKS, CDR2 YYEKEE (reference sequence). TCRdb analysed the 5' RACE reads with MiXCR anew, one entry per CDR3 protein. The table records hundreds of thousands of distinct CDR3 sequences, approximately 15% of them present only once. This clonotype was observed a handful of times. No antigen is known for it. The chain combines TRBV5-5 with TRBJ2-7; D call uncertain. This clonotype was sampled from a man between 18 and 35 years old who had mild COVID-19 (a few samples of this study predate the infection). Cell type and time point are not known. Sequencing was done on a sample of PBMCs or a T cell subset sorted from them (not recorded which). In DNA, the CDR3 is TGTGCCAGCAGCCCTAAGGGCAGAGCCTACGAGCAGTACGTC. Its protein is CASSPKGRAYEQYV.